Shown below are 2 T cell receptor beta chains from a single sample sequenced in a study of shared clonotypes between healthy human individuals. Naive-designated CD8 cells lacked CD45RO, were positively enriched for CCR7, and omitted terminally differentiated effector memory CD45RA+ cells. The table came from immunoSEQ multiplex PCR; TCRdb's copy has only in-frame clones and leaves some out. The sample yields about 750,000 clones, almost 95% seen once. Sequencing was carried out using naive CD8+ T cells sorted from blood. These receptors were obtained from a young man in good health.

This clone has a handful of counts. The chain joins TRBV9 to TRBJ2-1; TRBD2 matches 8 bases. This CDR3 has 13 residues. Germline-derived CDR1 and CDR2 are SGDLS and YYNGEE. After removal of 10 bases from V and 5 bases from J, the junction contained 8 bases not matched to a gene. The CDR3 nucleotides are TGTGCCGCAGCGGGAGTGGAGGACAATGAGCAGTTCTTC. As protein: CAAAGVEDNEQFF.

The CDR3 loop is CASSQESGPNTEAFF. The CDR3 DNA reads TGCGCCAGCAGCCAAGAGTCAGGACCGAACACTGAAGCTTTCTTT. The rearrangement uses TRBV4-3 and TRBJ1-1; no definite D call. Germline V CDR1 and CDR2: LGHNA, YSLEER. Trimming shortened V by 0 bases and J by 1 base, and 9 bases separated the two germline ends. The CDR3 extends over 15 amino acids.